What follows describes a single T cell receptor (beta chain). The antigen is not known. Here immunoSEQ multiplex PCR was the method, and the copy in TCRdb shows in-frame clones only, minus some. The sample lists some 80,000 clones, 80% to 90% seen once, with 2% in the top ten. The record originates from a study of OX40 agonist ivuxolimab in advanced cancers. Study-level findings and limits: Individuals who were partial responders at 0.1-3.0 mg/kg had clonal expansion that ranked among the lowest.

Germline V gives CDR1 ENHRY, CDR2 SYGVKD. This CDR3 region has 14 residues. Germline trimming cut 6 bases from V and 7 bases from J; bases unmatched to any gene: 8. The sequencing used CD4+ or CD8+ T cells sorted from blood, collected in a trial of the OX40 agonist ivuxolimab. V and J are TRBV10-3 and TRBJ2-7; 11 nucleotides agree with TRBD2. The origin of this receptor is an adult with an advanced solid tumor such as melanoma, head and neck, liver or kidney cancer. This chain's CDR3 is CAISQSTSGVEQYF. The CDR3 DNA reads TGTGCCATCAGCCAATCGACTAGCGGGGTTGAGCAGTACTTC.